This T cell receptor beta chain comes out of a study of cytomegalovirus exposure and HLA in healthy donors (dated by TCRdb to about 2017). Context from the whole study: An earlier analysis of roughly 500 of the donors reported about 290 Gb of sequence data and 117 million unique TCR beta sequences from 150 million to 200 million T cells. In a later genetic analysis, genome-wide SNP genotypes for about 65% of the roughly 670 donors were used, and that subset was treated as a discovery cohort. Using immunosequencing, the study profiled T cell repertoires from 550 to 750 subjects and related those repertoires to cytomegalovirus serostatus. Among roughly 400 genotyped donors of the cohort, an average of roughly 230,000 unique TCR beta nucleotide sequences was sequenced per donor, of which roughly 18% were non-productive. The study aimed to test whether cataloging public T cell receptors could reveal signatures of past pathogen exposure. An early release that covered some 640 HLA-typed donors contained about 300 gigabases of sequencing data and 75 million to 100 million unique TCR sequences. In addition to the first cohort of 666 subjects, a separate validation cohort of approximately 130 different subjects was used. A later analysis re-examined previously published TCR beta repertoires from about 700 donors and added high-resolution HLA genotyping to investigate patterns of TCR occurrence. To predict cytomegalovirus infection status, the study combined high-throughput TCR immunosequencing, statistical association of individual TCRs with disease status, and machine learning. The later analysis used no new phenotypic data to find candidate immune exposures, relying instead on TCR beta sequences and their occurrence across donors. All discovery cohort repertoires had been generated using a single sequencing platform. In an earlier analysis of roughly 600 of the donors, high-throughput TCR beta sequencing was used to judge whether each TCR beta V gene segment behaved as functional or pseudogenic. Five DR-DQ haplotypes were treated as single units for association and clustering because of strong linkage in the cohort. HLA typing covered class I and class II loci at four-digit resolution. Typing coverage varied by locus: roughly 629-630 donors for A, B, C, DRB1 and DQB1; approximately 500 for DQA1; nearly 610 for DPA1; approximately 470 for DPB1. Alongside the repertoire data, information on donor age, sex, ethnicity and CMV serostatus was compiled. Among the roughly 380 genotyped donors, approximately 81% belonged to the genetic ancestry cluster associated with self-reported Caucasian donors.

The cohort comprised 710 or so healthy bone marrow donors. Cohort members were all nominally healthy when sampled, although unrecorded immune exposures were likely present. The donor was CMV seronegative and belonged to the group of 350 to 400 seronegative cohort members. Every donor gave a peripheral blood sample, and the peripheral blood mononuclear cells from that sample were used for TCR beta sequencing. The Qiagen DNeasy Blood Extraction Kit was used to extract genomic DNA from the blood cell samples. Worth noting for this clone: Which antigen it targets is not known. Base qualities are not provided; no much larger clone lies one nucleotide away.

Broad study findings and their caveats: In a later genetic analysis, fewer N-insertions in productive TCRs were reported among donors in an Asian-associated ancestry cluster than the roughly 700-donor mean. A few of the identified cytomegalovirus-associated TCR beta chains were confirmed in vitro to be specific for cytomegalovirus antigens. In a later analysis, HLA-associated TCR beta chains were found to be more clonally expanded and to have lower generation probabilities than equally common non-associated chains. The study listed approximately 150 TCR beta chains as associated with cytomegalovirus. For the cohort, immune exposure information was limited to CMV serostatus. The authors suggested that the approach could potentially be extended to other disease states and immunological phenotypes. Because the 87-base-pair reads could not distinguish some IMGT-functional V segments, including TRBV6-2 and TRBV6-3, those segments were excluded. According to a later analysis, TCR association rates differed among HLA loci, with DRB1 alleles showing the most associated TCRs and HLA-C alleles showing the fewest. The cohort was sequenced for TCR beta chains only, and without alpha or paired-chain data the features that could be detected were limited. About 15 rarely observed V segments, including chromosome 9 orphons, were excluded from the earlier analysis of a few hundred of the donors because counts were too low. Because HLA typing was unavailable for some donors at each locus, only the typed subset was used in association tests. Sequencing depth was assumed to be roughly uniform across donors in the presence/absence analyses, though that assumption may not hold. When HLA alleles, especially DR and DQ, strongly co-occurred, TCR associations were difficult to assign to individual alleles. According to a later analysis, parvovirus B19, influenza, CMV and Epstein-Barr virus appeared linked to several top co-occurrence clusters. Correlated functional status among segregating V segments might be attributable to linkage disequilibrium, but an unknown experimental factor could not be ruled out. Broadly in line with IMGT annotations, most TCR beta V segments showed up in productive rearrangements about 87% or about 30% of the time in an earlier analysis of around 600 of the donors. A later genetic analysis associated a missense DCLRE1C variant with V-gene and J-gene trimming of TCR beta chains, and an independent cohort replicated the association. A later analysis associated 17,000 or so TCR beta sequences with specific HLA alleles at a false discovery rate of 0.05. Most TCR sequences were observed very rarely across donors, whereas some public TCRs were present in many individuals. A later analysis found that most CMV-associated TCR beta chains appeared HLA-restricted, with HLA associations seemingly driven largely by CMV exposure. A further reported finding was that TCR beta sequences accurately predicted the HLA-A and HLA-B alleles for most subjects in the first cohort. In both the original and validation cohorts, the classifier was reported to diagnose cytomegalovirus status with high specificity and sensitivity. A group of highly shared sequence variants was considered likely to be a technical artifact of the sequencing pipeline.

To prepare the library, the immunoSEQ multiplex PCR assay was applied. For the multiplex PCR, a mixture combining 60 forward primers for TCR Vbeta segments and 13 reverse primers for TCR Jbeta segments was used. Amplification of the CDR3 region of rearranged TCR beta genes was performed with a multiplex PCR assay on genomic DNA. The Illumina HiSeq System was used to sequence the amplified TCR beta libraries as 87-base-pair reads. The source study handled its data this way. Across the roughly 700 repertoires, a later analysis counted 78 million or so unique TCR beta chains, approximately 12 million of which were shared by at least two donors. To remove PCR and sequencing errors, raw reads were error-corrected and collapsed into unique sequences using a nearest-neighbor algorithm that merged closely related sequences. To assign V, D and J gene segments, CDR3 sequences were aligned to IMGT reference sequences. For a sequence to be retained, a match of at least six nucleotides was required to both a V gene segment and a J gene segment. Rearrangements were called productive when the CDR3 lacked stop codons and stayed in frame with V and J; all others were non-productive. CDR3 was defined by IMGT convention, running from the second conserved V-encoded cysteine to the conserved J-encoded phenylalanine. In an earlier analysis of approximately 500 of the donors, sequences lacking an unambiguous match to a single V gene segment were excluded. In an earlier analysis of 587 of the donors, V segments were called functional above 56.7% productive rearrangements and were called segregating when the between-donor standard deviation exceeded 5%. A statistical classification framework was built for diagnosing cytomegalovirus status from the catalog of TCR beta chain sequences. V and J gene assignment, in a later analysis, came from comparing TCR nucleotide sequences with IMGT/GENE-DB human TR gene sequences. A later analysis assigned CDR3 sequences and most-parsimonious VDJ recombination scenarios with the TCRdist pipeline. In a later analysis, each TCR beta chain was defined by its CDR3 amino acid sequence together with its V-gene family, and reads without a unique V-gene family were excluded. To address suspected cross-contamination and a sequencing artifact, a later analysis removed some 620 highly shared, low-generation-probability nucleotide sequences. For each public chain, a later analysis derived a clonal expansion index from normalized ranks of inferred template counts within each repertoire. Generation probabilities in a later analysis came from a VDJ recombination model fitted to out-of-frame rearrangements, and those results were checked against IGoR. In a later analysis, hypergeometric tests were used to score TCR-TCR, TCR-HLA and TCR-CMV co-occurrence, with a repertoire-size bias correction applied to TCR pairs. To estimate false discovery rates, a later analysis permuted the HLA or CMV assignments 20 times. In a later analysis, co-occurring TCRs were grouped with DBSCAN, and TCRdist sequence similarity was added when clustering was performed within HLA-allele-positive subsets. For co-occurrence clustering, repertoires with fewer than 30,000 or more than 120,000 public chains were excluded, along with five repertoires with anomalous nucleotide sharing. In TCRdb, the immuneACCESS table is reduced to in-frame sequences with V and J assigned. These tables do not hold every clone; where another copy was compared, an unresolved V gene accounts for under half, and the others remain unexplained. The V and J calls and clone size are taken from that table; D and trimming were inferred from the DNA. The sample table lists tens of thousands of clones, around 80% of them with a count of one. Approximately 9.7% of the sample is held by the ten biggest clonotypes.

Inclusive of the bounding cysteine and phenylalanine, the CDR3 is 15 residues long. Only the CDR3 DNA is retained, 45 bases long and in frame from the first base. The germline V and J ends show losses of 0 bases and 6 bases respectively, and no gene match explains 5 bases of the junction. As encoded in the germline V gene (reference sequence), CDR1 is SGHNT while CDR2 is YYREEE. Recombination linked TRBV5-4 to TRBJ2-3; 9 nucleotides in the junction match TRBD2. The sequence was collected from a man between 40 and 49 years old in good health and CMV-seronegative. The sample was PBMCs. CDR3 protein: CASSLGSSGVDTQYF. The DNA sequence is as follows: TGTGCCAGCAGCTTGGGTTCTAGCGGGGTGGATACGCAGTATTTT. Supplemented by the reference TRBV5-4 and TRBJ2-3 proteins around the CDR3, the complete variable domain is ETGVTQSPTHLIKTRGQQVTLRCSSQSGHNTVSWYQQALGQGPQFIFQYYREEENGRGNFPPRFSGLQFPNYSSELNVNALELDDSALYLCASSLGSSGVDTQYFGPGTRLTVL.